These T cell receptor beta chains were read from a single sample in a study of blood T cell repertoires in COVID-19. Generated by immunoSEQ multiplex PCR, the TCRdb table keeps only in-frame clones and is missing some. Altogether under 300,000 clones are present, roughly 87% being singletons, with the ten largest covering 10% to 15%. The sequenced material came from peripheral blood. Receptor source: a human donor in a cohort sampled during active COVID-19. Both conserved end residues are part of each CDR3. The D gene is left open where the match is weak. Rows give clone size only sometimes, using once, few, many, or a class for an expanded clone.

CDR3 DNA	CDR3 protein	J gene	clone size	D gene	V gene
TGTGCCAGCAGCCGGGACTGGGCGAGAAATCAGCCCCAGCATTTT	CASSRDWARNQPQHF	TRBJ1-5	.	.	TRBV7-2
TGTGCCAGCAGCGCACACAGGGGAGAAACGGCTGAAGCTTTCTTT	CASSAHRGETAEAFF	TRBJ1-1	.	TRBD1	TRBV7-2
TGTGCCAGCCACGGCGGTTACTCCTACGAGCAGTACTTC	CASHGGYSYEQYF	TRBJ2-7	.	.	TRBV6-6
TGTGCCAGCTCGGGATTGGGGTTGCAGACCCAGTACTTC	CASSGLGLQTQYF	TRBJ2-5	.	.	TRBV6-5
TGTGCCAGCAGTTTATCGTATCCTAGCGGGTCTACCTACGAGCAGTACTTC	CASSLSYPSGSTYEQYF	TRBJ2-7	.	TRBD2	TRBV27
TGTGCCAGCAGCCAGCTCTGGGGAGCAGATACGCAGTATTTT	CASSQLWGADTQYF	TRBJ2-3	.	.	TRBV2
TGTGCCAGCAGCTTAATGGGGCAGATGAACACTGAAGCTTTCTTT	CASSLMGQMNTEAFF	TRBJ1-1	few	.	TRBV7-2
TGCAGCGGGAGCACAGCCTACGAGCAGTACTTC	CSGSTAYEQYF	TRBJ2-7	.	.	TRBV20-1
TGTGCCAGCAGCCTCAACGGGGGCGGGGAGCTGTTTTTT	CASSLNGGGELFF	TRBJ2-2	few	.	TRBV3-1/TRBV3-2
TGTGCCAGCATCGGAGCCCTAAGCTATGGCTACACCTTC	CASIGALSYGYTF	TRBJ1-2	.	.	TRBV28
TGTGCCAGCAGCTTAGCTCCGGGACAGGGATACGAGCAGTACTTC	CASSLAPGQGYEQYF	TRBJ2-7	.	TRBD1	TRBV7-2
TGTGCCTGGGAGGGGACAGGCATATATTTT	CAWEGTGIYF	TRBJ1-3	.	TRBD1	TRBV30
TGTGCCAGCAGCGACAGGGGATTCAGCGAGACCCAGTACTTC	CASSDRGFSETQYF	TRBJ2-5	.	TRBD1	TRBV27
TGTGCCACATCTAGCAGAACAGGGGGGTACGAGCAGTACTTC	CATSSRTGGYEQYF	TRBJ2-7	.	TRBD1	TRBV6-5
TGTGCCAGCAGTTACTCGCAGGCGAGTGGCACTGAAGCTTTCTTT	CASSYSQASGTEAFF	TRBJ1-1	once	.	TRBV6-5
TGTGCCAGCAGCTCGGACAGGGGGCATAATTCACCCCTCCACTTT	CASSSDRGHNSPLHF	TRBJ1-6	.	TRBD1	TRBV7-2
TGTGCCAGCAGCTTCGGACAGGGCGGTTCACCCCTCCACTTT	CASSFGQGGSPLHF	TRBJ1-6	.	TRBD1	TRBV13
TGTGCCAGCAGCGTTCAGGGACTAGCGGCGGGCCCAGATACGCAGTATTTT	CASSVQGLAAGPDTQYF	TRBJ2-3	.	TRBD2	TRBV13
TGTGCCAGCAGCTGGGAACCGACAGGGGAGGGCTACACCTTC	CASSWEPTGEGYTF	TRBJ1-2	.	TRBD1	TRBV5-4
TGTGCCAGCAGTGACTCCCAGGGGAACACAGATACGCAGTATTTT	CASSDSQGNTDTQYF	TRBJ2-3	.	.	TRBV6-4
TGTGCCAGCAGCGAGGGATATGGCTACACCTTC	CASSEGYGYTF	TRBJ1-2	few	.	TRBV5-4
TGTGCCACCACTAGACGGAACACCAATGAGCAGTTCTTC	CATTRRNTNEQFF	TRBJ2-1	.	.	TRBV13
TGTGCCAGCAGCTTAGCATCAGGGGGAAAAACTGAAGCTTTCTTT	CASSLASGGKTEAFF	TRBJ1-1	few	TRBD1	TRBV7-9
TGTGCCAGCAGCTTAGGACAGGGGGACCAGACCCAGTACTTC	CASSLGQGDQTQYF	TRBJ2-5	.	TRBD1	TRBV7-9
TGTGCCACCAGCAGAGATCCAGGGGGCAATCAGCCCCAGCATTTT	CATSRDPGGNQPQHF	TRBJ1-5	.	.	TRBV15
TGTGCCAGCAGCCGACTAGCGACCCACAATGAGCAGTTCTTC	CASSRLATHNEQFF	TRBJ2-1	.	TRBD2	TRBV7-9
TGTGCCAGCAGTGGCCCGGGACAGGGCGGGAGGCCCCAGCATTTT	CASSGPGQGGRPQHF	TRBJ1-5	.	TRBD1	TRBV2
TGTGCCAGCAGCCCCCGAGGTACGCAGTATTTT	CASSPRGTQYF	TRBJ2-3	.	.	TRBV12-1
TGTGCCAGCAGCTTAACCCCAGGGGTAAGGCAGAATGAGCAGTTCTTC	CASSLTPGVRQNEQFF	TRBJ2-1	.	.	TRBV7-3
TGCGCCGGCTACGGAGAGGGACAGGGGGCATTTGGGGCCAACGTCCTGACTTTC	CAGYGEGQGAFGANVLTF	TRBJ2-6	.	TRBD1	TRBV4-3
TGTGCCAGCAATAGTAAATCCACAGATACGCAGTATTTT	CASNSKSTDTQYF	TRBJ2-3	few	.	TRBV9
TGTGCCAGCAAGGGACTTTACAATGAGCAGTTCTTC	CASKGLYNEQFF	TRBJ2-1	.	.	TRBV2
TGTGCCAGCAGCTTAGAGTTGAGGTACTCTGGAAACACCATATATTTT	CASSLELRYSGNTIYF	TRBJ1-3	.	.	TRBV11-2
TGTGCCAGCAGCAAAGGGACTAGCGGGAGGGAGACCCAGTACTTC	CASSKGTSGRETQYF	TRBJ2-5	few	TRBD2	TRBV4-2
TGCGCCAGCAGCCCCCCCCGACAGGGAAACTATGGCTACACCTTC	CASSPPRQGNYGYTF	TRBJ1-2	.	TRBD1	TRBV5-1
TGTGCCAGCAAGCCTAGCGGGTTGTACAATGAGCAGTTCTTC	CASKPSGLYNEQFF	TRBJ2-1	.	TRBD2	TRBV28
TGTGCCAGTAGAAGACCAGCGGGCACCGGGGAGCTGTTTTTT	CASRRPAGTGELFF	TRBJ2-2	.	.	TRBV19
TGCGCCAGCAAAAACCGACAGGGGGATCCCTACGAGCAGTACTTC	CASKNRQGDPYEQYF	TRBJ2-7	many	TRBD1	TRBV5-1
TGTGCCAGCAGCCCCGGACAGGTCAATGAGCAGTTCTTC	CASSPGQVNEQFF	TRBJ2-1	.	TRBD1	TRBV7-3
TGCGCCAGCAGCCAAGAAACTAATAGCGGGAGTGCTGCGGTAAGAGAGACCCAGTACTTC	CASSQETNSGSAAVRETQYF	TRBJ2-5	once	TRBD2	TRBV4-3
TGCGCCAGCGCCCCCCAGCGGCCGAACAATGAGCAGTTCTTC	CASAPQRPNNEQFF	TRBJ2-1	once	.	TRBV5-1
TGTGCCAGTAGTCCCGAGGACAGGGGCGGCAATCAGCCCCAGCATTTT	CASSPEDRGGNQPQHF	TRBJ1-5	.	TRBD1	TRBV19
TGTGCCAGTACCGCACTAGCGGGAGGGATCGGGGAGCTGTTTTTT	CASTALAGGIGELFF	TRBJ2-2	.	TRBD2	TRBV19
TGTGCCAGTAGTACTACCTGGACAGGGTATCAGCCCCAGCATTTT	CASSTTWTGYQPQHF	TRBJ1-5	.	TRBD1	TRBV19
TGTGCCAGCACCGACATCGGAGGGGCGAAAGAGCCCCAGCATTTT	CASTDIGGAKEPQHF	TRBJ1-5	.	.	TRBV6-4
TGTGCCAGCAGGCAGAATAGCAATCAGCCCCAGCATTTT	CASRQNSNQPQHF	TRBJ1-5	.	.	TRBV2
TGTGCCAGCTCACCTTTTTTGACAGGGGGAGGTGAAAAACTGTTTTTT	CASSPFLTGGGEKLFF	TRBJ1-4	once	TRBD1	TRBV18
TGTGCCAGCAGCTTTCGGGGGAACACCGGGGAGCTGTTTTTT	CASSFRGNTGELFF	TRBJ2-2	.	.	TRBV11-3
TGTGCCAGTAGTCCGGGACAGGCGAGGGAGCAGTACTTC	CASSPGQAREQYF	TRBJ2-7	few	TRBD1	TRBV19
TGTGCCAGCAGCGCTCTGGAGGGTTCACCCCTCCACTTT	CASSALEGSPLHF	TRBJ1-6	.	.	TRBV12-3/TRBV12-4
TGTGCCAGCAGCTTAGCCCATTCCTCAGTCGGGAACGAGCAGTACTTC	CASSLAHSSVGNEQYF	TRBJ2-7	.	.	TRBV7-2
TGTGCCAGCAGTGCGGGGGTCGGCGAAAAACTGTTTTTT	CASSAGVGEKLFF	TRBJ1-4	.	.	TRBV25-1
TGTGCCAGCAGCTTAAGGGGGATCGAAAAACTGTTTTTT	CASSLRGIEKLFF	TRBJ1-4	.	.	TRBV7-9
TGTGCCAGCAATCTACAGGGGGCGAGCGAGCAGTACTTC	CASNLQGASEQYF	TRBJ2-7	many	TRBD1	TRBV28
TGTGCCACCAGCCCCAGGACAGATAATCAGCCCCAGCATTTT	CATSPRTDNQPQHF	TRBJ1-5	.	.	TRBV15
TGTGCCTGGAGTCAATCGGGGGGTGAAGCTTTCTTT	CAWSQSGGEAFF	TRBJ1-1	.	.	TRBV30
TGTGCCAGCAGCGTAGGACAGGGCGGGGAGACCCAGTACTTC	CASSVGQGGETQYF	TRBJ2-5	.	TRBD1	TRBV9